Here is one T cell receptor beta chain with its context. This sample is part of a study of technical replicates of blood from a few donors. TCRdb's copy holds only in-frame clones and misses some; the assay was immunoSEQ multiplex PCR. The sample records approximately 75,000 clones, just under 95% being singletons. This CDR3 is built from 14 residues. CDR1 and CDR2 (germline): SGHVS, FQNEAQ. Trimming took 2 bases from V and 0 from J, leaving 5 bases between them. The TCR comes from a human donor in good health. The specimen sequenced was T cells isolated from PBMCs. The genes are TRBV7-8 and TRBJ1-3, with D uncertain. The CDR3 is CASSLQASGNTIYF. Written as DNA, the CDR3 is TGTGCCAGCAGCTTACAAGCCTCTGGAAACACCATATATTTT.